One and the same sample provided the 13 T cell receptor beta chains below, sequenced in a study of blood T cell repertoires in COVID-19. Produced via immunoSEQ multiplex PCR; TCRdb's table is partial and in-frame only. In the table there are about 360,000 clones, roughly 86% of which are singletons. Material: PBMCs or T cells enriched from blood (not recorded which). The source is a middle-aged woman with acute COVID-19.

The rearrangement joins TRBV9 to TRBJ1-1, with 8 bases identical to TRBD1. The trim removed 3 bases at V and 5 bases at J, leaving 12 bases unmatched. Germline V lookup: CDR1 SGDLS, CDR2 YYNGEE. This CDR3 is built from 16 residues. In DNA, the CDR3 is TGTGCCAGCAGCGCAGTGGGCTCCAGGGGGCGGACTGAAGCTTTCTTT. This sequence encodes CASSAVGSRGRTEAFF.

The chain carries TRBV25-1 and TRBJ1-5, with D perhaps matching TRBD1 (5 bases). Trimming stripped 3 bases from V and 5 bases from J, with 8 bases between. Germline CDR1 reads MGHDK; CDR2 reads SYGVNS. The CDR3 has 13 amino acids. DNA of the CDR3: TGTGCCAGCAGTGATGCGGGGGATCAGCCCCAGCATTTT. Amino acid sequence: CASSDAGDQPQHF.

The chain combines TRBV3-1 (or the pseudogene TRBV3-2) with TRBJ2-1; TRBD2 matches at 11 bases. V dropped 4 bases and J dropped 0; count of bases not matched to a gene: 11. The CDR3 is 19 residues long. Germline CDR1 and CDR2: LGHDT and YNNKEL (reference sequence). In DNA form, the CDR3 reads TGTGCCAGCAGCCCTCCCGTTCTAGCGGGGGGTCTCTCCTACAATGAGCAGTTCTTC. Translating gives CASSPPVLAGGLSYNEQFF.

V usage is TRBV27 and J usage is TRBJ1-1, with D maybe TRBD1 (5 bases). Germline V gives CDR1 MNHEY, CDR2 SMNVEV (reference sequence). With 2 bases removed from V and 4 bases from J, the gap between germline ends came to 14 bases. The CDR3 loop spans 15 amino acids. The CDR3 DNA follows: TGTGCCAGCAGTTTAACCGGGACTTTGGGCACTGAAGCTTTCTTT. Translating it yields CASSLTGTLGTEAFF.

This clone was found a few times. The chain combines TRBV5-6 with TRBJ1-4; tentative D call: TRBD1 (6 bases). Germline V CDR1 and CDR2: SGHDT, YYEEEE. The CDR3 spans 14 residues. Trimming stripped 5 bases from V and 4 bases from J, with 12 bases between. DNA for the CDR3: TGTGCCAGCAGTGGACAGTTTCGTAATGAAAAACTGTTTTTT. It yields the protein CASSGQFRNEKLFF.

This chain uses TRBV11-2 with TRBJ1-4, with D perhaps matching TRBD1 (6 bases). CDR1 is SGHAT and CDR2 is FQNNGV in the germline V gene. V shed 4 bases and J shed 5 bases, with 14 bases lying between them. CDR3 size: 15 residues. The CDR3 bases are TGTGCCAGCAGCTCTTACAGGGAGCGGAATGAAAAACTGTTTTTT. This encodes CASSSYRERNEKLFF.

V usage is TRBV29-1 and J usage is TRBJ1-3; D is unclear. Germline V gene data show CDR1 as SQVTM and CDR2 as ANQGSEA. The CDR3 runs 11 residues. Trimming pared 6 bases from V and 4 bases from J, leaving 7 bases between. This CDR3 reads CSVEEGNTIYF. In nucleotides, the CDR3 is TGCAGCGTCGAGGAAGGAAACACCATATATTTT.

The J gene is TRBJ1-2, the V gene TRBV10-2, with a weak D call TRBD1 (5 bases). Deletions cut 0 bases from V and 6 bases from J, with 14 bases between. CDR1 WSHSY and CDR2 SAAADI come from the germline V gene. The CDR3 runs 15 residues. The CDR3 DNA reads as TGCGCCAGCAGTGAGTCTCTGTGGCAGGGCAATGGCTACACCTTC. Residues: CASSESLWQGNGYTF.

This chain connects TRBV10-1 to TRBJ2-3; D may be TRBD1 (6 bases). V was clipped by 0 bases and J by 6 bases, with 13 bases between them. Germline V gene sequence: CDR1 WNHNN, CDR2 SYGVQD (reference sequence). The CDR3 extends over 15 amino acids. The CDR3 DNA is TGCGCCAGCAGTGAGTCAAGGGGGAGCGTGGATACGCAGTATTTT. Protein: CASSESRGSVDTQYF.

The genes are TRBV3-1 (or the pseudogene TRBV3-2) and TRBJ2-7; 7 positions match TRBD2. J was trimmed by 4 bases and V by 1 base; bases with no gene match: 7. Germline loops: CDR1 LGHDT, CDR2 YNNKEL (reference sequence). The CDR3 is 15 residues long. CDR3 in DNA: TGTGCCAGCAGCCAAGGTTGGCAGGGAGGGTACGAGCAGTACTTC. Translating it yields CASSQGWQGGYEQYF.

The rearrangement links TRBV5-1 to TRBJ2-3; perhaps TRBD2 as D (5 bases). The CDR3 spans 18 residues. The V end lost 4 bases, the J end lost 0 bases, and 21 bases lay between the germline ends. Per the germline V gene, CDR1 is SGHRS and CDR2 is YFSETQ. CDR3 in DNA: TGCGCCAGCAGCAATAGGATTGTGGGAGTATCTAGCACAGATACGCAGTATTTT. It yields the protein CASSNRIVGVSSTDTQYF.

This clone came up once. The J gene is TRBJ1-2, the V gene TRBV28; 8 nucleotides line up with TRBD1. From germline, CDR1 is MDHEN and CDR2 SYDVKM. Trimming took 3 bases from V and 9 from J; bases not matched to a gene: 9. The CDR3 has 14 residues. CDR3 sequence: CASSLVQGVDSYTF. DNA of the CDR3: TGTGCCAGCAGTTTGGTACAGGGGGTCGACAGCTACACCTTC.

This clone has a single count. This chain links TRBV18 with TRBJ2-7; the D gene is possibly TRBD2 (6 bases). The CDR3 loop spans 16 amino acids. The ends were cut back, 3 bases at V and 7 bases at J, with 22 bases in the middle. Germline V gene data show CDR1 as KGHSH and CDR2 as LQKENI. CDR3 residues: CASSPRVGRAAGEQYF. In DNA, the CDR3 is TGTGCCAGCTCACCCCGGGTTGGCAGGGCCGCGGGGGAGCAGTACTTC.